A selection of T cell receptor beta chains follows, all from one sample in a study of cytomegalovirus exposure and HLA in healthy donors. Assay: immunoSEQ multiplex PCR; the TCRdb copy retains only in-frame clones and omits some. Here the sample spans under 150,000 clones, 63% being singletons. The material sequenced was PBMCs. Source of these receptors: a man aged 40-49 years in good health and CMV-seropositive. The CDR3 runs from the conserved cysteine through the conserved F or W. D genes are given only for firm matches. Where a row states a size, it is once, few, many or the class of an expanded clone; other rows omit it.

v_gene,d_gene,j_gene,abundance,CDR3aa,CDR3nt
TRBV18,NA,TRBJ1-1,NA,CASSPIHPEAFF,TGTGCCAGCTCACCAATCCATCCTGAAGCTTTCTTT
TRBV7-3,NA,TRBJ2-7,few,CASSLTTSDEQYF,TGTGCCAGCAGCTTAACGACCAGCGACGAGCAGTACTTC
TRBV4-2,NA,TRBJ1-2,NA,CASSQELLPSRGDGYTF,TGTGCCAGCAGCCAAGAACTCCTCCCCTCCCGGGGTGATGGCTACACCTTC
TRBV11-2,TRBD1,TRBJ1-5,few,CASSEQGAGQPQHF,TGTGCCAGCAGCGAACAGGGGGCAGGGCAGCCCCAGCATTTT
TRBV5-6,TRBD1,TRBJ1-3,few,CASSTDRGPFGNTIYF,TGTGCCAGCAGCACCGACAGGGGGCCATTTGGAAACACCATATATTTT
TRBV30,TRBD1,TRBJ2-7,NA,CASGTGAYEQYF,TGTGCCTCCGGGACAGGGGCCTACGAGCAGTACTTC
TRBV27,NA,TRBJ2-2,NA,CASSLYGGRGTGELFF,TGTGCCAGCAGTTTATACGGGGGGCGCGGGACCGGGGAGCTGTTTTTT
TRBV9,NA,TRBJ2-3,few,CASSVKMGLSTDTQYF,TGTGCCAGCAGCGTAAAGATGGGCCTGAGCACAGATACGCAGTATTTT
TRBV29-1,TRBD1,TRBJ1-1,NA,CSVRTGVTEAFF,TGCAGCGTTCGGACAGGGGTTACTGAAGCTTTCTTT
TRBV2,TRBD2,TRBJ2-2,NA,CASSLGDYLILTGELFF,TGTGCCAGCAGCTTAGGGGACTATCTTATTTTAACCGGGGAGCTGTTTTTT
TRBV7-9,NA,TRBJ1-5,NA,CASSPPGASNQPQHF,TGTGCCAGCAGCCCACCGGGAGCCAGCAATCAGCCCCAGCATTTT
TRBV5-1,NA,TRBJ1-1,NA,CASSPVTGSLNTEAFF,TGCGCCAGCAGCCCGGTGACAGGATCCCTGAACACTGAAGCTTTCTTT
TRBV2,TRBD1,TRBJ2-7,NA,CASKGTGGSYEQYF,TGTGCCAGCAAAGGGACAGGGGGGTCCTACGAGCAGTACTTC
TRBV6-4,NA,TRBJ2-2,NA,CASRAGANTGELFF,TGTGCCAGCAGGGCGGGGGCAAACACCGGGGAGCTGTTTTTT
TRBV28,NA,TRBJ1-2,few,CASSPRQSYGYTF,TGTGCCAGCAGCCCCCGACAGTCCTATGGCTACACCTTC
TRBV5-1,NA,TRBJ2-7,many,CASSFTGMSYEQYF,TGCGCCAGCAGCTTCACGGGAATGTCCTACGAGCAGTACTTC
TRBV6-1,NA,TRBJ1-2,NA,CASSEYKGNYGYTF,TGTGCCAGCAGTGAATACAAGGGGAACTATGGCTACACCTTC
TRBV5-1,TRBD2,TRBJ2-3,NA,CASSLIPRGGATDTQYF,TGCGCCAGCAGCTTGATCCCCCGCGGGGGAGCCACAGATACGCAGTATTTT
TRBV19,TRBD1,TRBJ2-7,few,CASSQTGGTNEQYF,TGTGCCAGTAGCCAGACAGGGGGGACCAACGAGCAGTACTTC
TRBV29-1,TRBD2,TRBJ2-7,NA,CSVEKLAGGLAYEQYF,TGCAGCGTTGAAAAACTAGCGGGGGGCCTAGCCTACGAGCAGTACTTC
TRBV2,TRBD1,TRBJ1-4,NA,CASSEEMTGISEKLFF,TGTGCCAGCAGTGAAGAAATGACAGGGATATCAGAAAAACTGTTTTTT
TRBV4-2,NA,TRBJ2-2,NA,CASSPRAGAVPNTGELFF,TGTGCCAGCAGCCCCCGGGCAGGGGCAGTACCGAACACCGGGGAGCTGTTTTTT
TRBV2,TRBD1,TRBJ1-5,NA,CASSVRTGRQPQHF,TGTGCCAGCAGTGTCCGGACAGGGAGGCAGCCCCAGCATTTT
TRBV7-2,NA,TRBJ1-3,NA,CASSARGNTIYF,TGTGCCAGCAGCGCGCGTGGAAACACCATATATTTT
TRBV5-1,TRBD2,TRBJ2-1,NA,CASSLAGLAGGRSYNEQFF,TGCGCCAGCAGCTTGGCCGGGCTAGCGGGAGGAAGGTCCTACAATGAGCAGTTCTTC
TRBV5-1,TRBD1,TRBJ1-4,NA,CASSFQGVTNEKLFF,TGCGCCAGCAGCTTCCAGGGGGTCACTAATGAAAAACTGTTTTTT
TRBV25-1,NA,TRBJ2-7,NA,CASSTAGTIEQYF,TGTGCCAGCAGTACCGCGGGGACGATTGAGCAGTACTTC
TRBV28,NA,TRBJ2-7,NA,CASSLPGGYEQYF,TGTGCCAGCAGCCTACCCGGCGGTTACGAGCAGTACTTC
TRBV6-6,NA,TRBJ1-6,NA,CASSYGGTRPLHF,TGTGCCAGCAGCTACGGAGGAACGAGGCCCCTCCACTTT
TRBV6-5,NA,TRBJ2-7,once,CASSQGWAYYEQYF,TGTGCCAGCAGCCAGGGGTGGGCCTACTACGAGCAGTACTTC
TRBV4-3,TRBD1,TRBJ2-7,NA,CASSQERSRGPYEQYF,TGCGCCAGCAGCCAAGAAAGGAGCAGGGGGCCCTACGAGCAGTACTTC